This T cell receptor (beta chain) originates from a study of shared clonotypes between healthy human individuals. V was shortened by 7 bases and J by 0 bases, with 14 bases between the two germline ends. Germline V gives CDR1 SGHVS, CDR2 FQNEAQ. This CDR3 comprises 15 residues. In the original workflow: ImmunoSEQ gave junction-only sequences without quality scores, so filtering differed. Method: immunoSEQ multiplex PCR; TCRdb's copy keeps in-frame clones and lacks some. The V and J calls and clone size were taken over from that table, and D and trimming were inferred from the DNA. This table holds about half a million clones, 81% found once. There were no recent acute infections or vaccinations among the donors, who were healthy HIV-negative adults.

The chain employs TRBV7-8 and TRBJ2-3, with D tentatively TRBD2 (6 bases). Material: PBMCs. This clonotype was obtained from a woman aged 40 to 49 in good health. Some clones in this sample may be carry-over from other donors' samples. The CDR3 region is CASNARRASTDTQYF. The CDR3 DNA sequence: TGTGCCAGCAATGCGAGGAGGGCTAGCACAGATACGCAGTATTTT. The complete variable domain, with remaining parts taken from reference TRBV7-8 and TRBJ2-3, reads GAGVSQSPRYKVAKRGQDVALRCDPISGHVSLFWYQQALGQGPEFLTYFQNEAQLDKSGLPSDRFFAERPEGSVSTLKIQRTQQEDSAVYLCASNARRASTDTQYFGPGTRLTVL.